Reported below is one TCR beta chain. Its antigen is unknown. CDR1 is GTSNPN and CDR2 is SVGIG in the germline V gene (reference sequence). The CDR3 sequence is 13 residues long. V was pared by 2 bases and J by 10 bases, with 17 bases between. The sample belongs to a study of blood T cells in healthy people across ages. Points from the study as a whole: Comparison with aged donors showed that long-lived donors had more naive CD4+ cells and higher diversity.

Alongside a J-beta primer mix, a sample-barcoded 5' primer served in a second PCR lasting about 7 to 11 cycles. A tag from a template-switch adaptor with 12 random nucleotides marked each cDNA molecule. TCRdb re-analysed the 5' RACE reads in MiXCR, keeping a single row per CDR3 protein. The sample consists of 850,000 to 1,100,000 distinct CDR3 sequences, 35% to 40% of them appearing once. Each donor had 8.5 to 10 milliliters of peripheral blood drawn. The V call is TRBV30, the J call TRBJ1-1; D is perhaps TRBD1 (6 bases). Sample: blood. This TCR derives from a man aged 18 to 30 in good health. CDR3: CAWSPTPGVGAFF. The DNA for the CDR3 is TGTGCCTGGAGTCCGACCCCAGGGGTCGGAGCTTTCTTT.